This record covers a single T cell receptor (beta chain). Germline loops: CDR1 SGHDT, CDR2 YYEEEE. The CDR3 is 16 residues long. Trimming at V came to 2 bases and at J to 5 bases, leaving 8 bases not matched to a gene. The sample belongs to a study of control samples from healthy donors and cancer patients. Sequenced by immunoSEQ multiplex PCR; TCRdb stores in-frame clones only, minus some. Of roughly 170,000 clones listed, about nine tenths were seen once; the top ten hold 2%. What was sequenced was blood. The rearrangement joins TRBV5-6 to TRBJ1-2; 11 bases are shared with TRBD1. This TCR was recovered from a middle-aged woman in good health. CDR3 residues: CASSLFGQGAGYGYTF. CDR3 nucleotides: TGTGCCAGCAGCTTATTCGGACAGGGGGCTGGGTATGGCTACACCTTC.